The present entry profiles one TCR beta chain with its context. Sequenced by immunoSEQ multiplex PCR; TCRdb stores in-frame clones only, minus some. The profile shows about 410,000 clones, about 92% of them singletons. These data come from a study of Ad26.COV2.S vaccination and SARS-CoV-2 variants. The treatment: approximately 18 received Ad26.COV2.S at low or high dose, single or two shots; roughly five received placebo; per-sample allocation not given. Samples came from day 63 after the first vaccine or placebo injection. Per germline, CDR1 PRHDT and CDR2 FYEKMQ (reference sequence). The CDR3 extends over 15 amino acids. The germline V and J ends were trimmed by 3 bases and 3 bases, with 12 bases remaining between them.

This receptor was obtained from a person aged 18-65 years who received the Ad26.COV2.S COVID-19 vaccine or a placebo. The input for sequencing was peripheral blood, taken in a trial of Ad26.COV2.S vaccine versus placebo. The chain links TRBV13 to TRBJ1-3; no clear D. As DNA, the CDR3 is TGTGCCAGCAGCTTGGGTTATTTGGATGGAAACACCATATATTTT. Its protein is CASSLGYLDGNTIYF.